Each of the 10 T cell receptor beta chains below was sequenced from the same sample in a study of OX40 agonist ivuxolimab in advanced cancers. Profiled with immunoSEQ multiplex PCR; TCRdb holds only in-frame clones, not every one. The sample includes some 90,000 clones, roughly nine tenths of them seen just once. This specimen consisted of CD4+ or CD8+ T cells sorted from blood, obtained in a trial of the OX40 agonist ivuxolimab. The receptors stem from an adult with an advanced solid tumor such as melanoma, head and neck, liver or kidney cancer.

The chain combines TRBV5-1 with TRBJ2-7; D unclear. The CDR3 loop spans 13 amino acids. Germline CDR1 and CDR2: SGHRS and YFSETQ. The ends were cut back, 4 bases at V and 1 base at J, with 9 bases in the middle. CDR3 sequence (DNA): TGCGCCAGCAGCCCTATGGGGTCCTACGAGCAGTACTTC. Its translation: CASSPMGSYEQYF.

The rearrangement uses TRBV7-9 and TRBJ1-1; no firm D call. Germline V CDR1 and CDR2: SEHNR, FQNEAQ (reference sequence). The V end lost 9 bases, the J end lost 4 bases, and 15 bases lay between the germline ends. The CDR3 is 13 amino acids. In DNA, the CDR3 is TGTGCCAGTGGTAAGGGTCTGGGCACTGAAGCTTTCTTT. It specifies CASGKGLGTEAFF.

The rearrangement uses TRBV7-2 and TRBJ1-5, with 8 nucleotides matching TRBD1. CDR3 length: 13 residues. The germline V gene has CDR1 SGHTA and CDR2 FQGNSA. Germline trimming cut 3 bases from V and 6 bases from J; bases unmatched to any gene: 1. The CDR3 here is CASSFDRGQPQHF. The CDR3 nucleotides are TGTGCCAGCAGCTTCGACAGGGGTCAGCCCCAGCATTTT. The full variable domain, completed using reference TRBV7-2 and TRBJ1-5, is GAGVSQSPSNKVTEKGKDVELRCDPISGHTALYWYRQSLGQGLEFLIYFQGNSAPDKSGLPSDRFSAERTGGSVSTLTIQRTQQEDSAVYLCASSFDRGQPQHFGDGTRLSIL.

The genes are TRBV10-3 and TRBJ2-3; D may be TRBD1 or TRBD2 (5 bases each). Germline values: CDR1 ENHRY, CDR2 SYGVKD. The CDR3 contains 14 residues. V lost 6 bases to trimming and J lost 6 bases, with 16 bases between them. CDR3 sequence: CAIRAPREGDTQYF. The CDR3 coding sequence is TGTGCCATCAGGGCCCCTAGAGAGGGGGATACGCAGTATTTT.

This chain uses TRBV5-6 with TRBJ2-7; D is perhaps TRBD1 (6 bases). Germline CDR1 SGHDT, CDR2 YYEEEE. V lost 4 bases and J lost 6, with 17 bases in between. There are 14 residues in the CDR3. The CDR3 DNA follows: TGTGCCAGCAGCAGAGACAGGAGCCGTCTCGAGCAGTACTTC. It translates to CASSRDRSRLEQYF.

V gene TRBV28 combines with J gene TRBJ2-7, with D perhaps assigned TRBD1 or TRBD2 (6 bases each). Germline V CDR1 and CDR2: MDHEN, SYDVKM. CDR3 size: 16 residues. V lost 7 bases to trimming and J lost 2 bases, with 21 bases between them. The CDR3 loop is CASKGGGIRTPYEQYF. The DNA of the CDR3 is TGTGCCAGCAAGGGGGGCGGGATTCGGACCCCCTACGAGCAGTACTTC.

The rearrangement joins TRBV6-1 to TRBJ1-2; 7 bases are a match to TRBD1. CDR1 and CDR2 from the germline V gene are MNHNS and SASEGT. This CDR3 comprises 14 residues. The trim removed 2 bases at V and 8 bases at J, leaving 8 bases unmatched. The CDR3 bases are TGTGCCAGCAGTGAATCTGGGCAGGGGGGAGGCTACACCTTC. Amino acid sequence: CASSESGQGGGYTF.

This chain links TRBV7-8 with TRBJ2-7, with 7 bases identical to TRBD2. Germline lookup yields CDR1 SGHVS and CDR2 FQNEAQ. The ends lost 4 bases at V and 1 base at J; junction bases unmatched: 10. The CDR3 loop spans 16 amino acids. The CDR3 nucleotides read TGTGCCAGCAGCTGGGAAAGGACTAGAGGGTCCTACGAGCAGTACTTC. It codes for CASSWERTRGSYEQYF.

This rearrangement joins TRBV7-2 to TRBJ1-4, with a possible D match to TRBD1 (6 bases). CDR3 length: 14 residues. Looked up from germline, CDR1 is SGHTA and CDR2 is FQGNSA. The V end lost 2 bases, the J end lost 7 bases, and 11 bases lay between the germline ends. The CDR3 loop is CASSLLAGAEKLFF. Written as DNA, the CDR3 is TGTGCCAGCAGCTTATTGGCAGGGGCTGAAAAACTGTTTTTT.

This clone was picked up a small number of times. The gene calls are TRBV18 and TRBJ2-1, with 14 positions matching TRBD2. Germline-derived CDR1 and CDR2 are KGHSH and LQKENI. The V gene end was trimmed by 0 bases and the J gene end by 7 bases; junction bases not matched to a gene: 5. CDR3 length equals 17 residues. The chain's CDR3 is CASSPPGLAGGGNEQFF. CDR3 sequence (DNA): TGTGCCAGCTCACCACCTGGACTAGCGGGAGGAGGAAATGAGCAGTTCTTC. Looking up the rest from reference TRBV18 and TRBJ2-1 gives the full variable domain: NAGVMQNPRHLVRRRGQEARLRCSPMKGHSHVYWYRQLPEEGLKFMVYLQKENIIDESGMPKERFSAEFPKEGPSILRIQQVVRGDSAAYFCASSPPGLAGGGNEQFFGPGTRLTVL.